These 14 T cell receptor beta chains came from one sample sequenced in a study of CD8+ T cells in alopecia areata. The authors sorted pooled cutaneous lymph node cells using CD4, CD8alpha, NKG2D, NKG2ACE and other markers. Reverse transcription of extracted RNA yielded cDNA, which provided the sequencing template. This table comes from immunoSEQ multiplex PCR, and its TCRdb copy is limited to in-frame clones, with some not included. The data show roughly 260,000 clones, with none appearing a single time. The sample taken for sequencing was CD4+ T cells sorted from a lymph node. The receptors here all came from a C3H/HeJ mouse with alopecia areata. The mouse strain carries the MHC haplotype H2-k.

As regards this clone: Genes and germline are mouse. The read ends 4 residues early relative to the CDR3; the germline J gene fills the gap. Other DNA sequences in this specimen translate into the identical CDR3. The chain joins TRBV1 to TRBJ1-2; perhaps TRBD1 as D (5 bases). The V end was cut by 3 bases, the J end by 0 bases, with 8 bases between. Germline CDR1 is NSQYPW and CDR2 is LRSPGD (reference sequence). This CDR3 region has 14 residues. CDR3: CTCSAQGANSDYTF. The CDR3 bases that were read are TGCACCTGCAGTGCGCAGGGCGCAAACTCC.

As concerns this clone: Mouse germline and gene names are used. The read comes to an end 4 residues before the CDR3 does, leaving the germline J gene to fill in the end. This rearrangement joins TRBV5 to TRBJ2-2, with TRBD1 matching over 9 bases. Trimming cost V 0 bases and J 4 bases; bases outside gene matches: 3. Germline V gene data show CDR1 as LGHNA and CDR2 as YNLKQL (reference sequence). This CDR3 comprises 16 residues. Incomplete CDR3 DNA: TGTGCCAGCAGCCAAGAGGGACAGGGCTCCACCGGG. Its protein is CASSQEGQGSTG. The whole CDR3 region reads CASSQEGQGSTGQLYF.

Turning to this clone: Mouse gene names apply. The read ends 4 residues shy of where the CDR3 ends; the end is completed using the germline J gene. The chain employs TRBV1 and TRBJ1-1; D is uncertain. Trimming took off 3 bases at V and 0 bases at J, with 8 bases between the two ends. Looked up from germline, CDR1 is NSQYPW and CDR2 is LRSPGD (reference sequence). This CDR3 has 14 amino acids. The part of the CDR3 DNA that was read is TGCACCTGCAGTGCTGTCAGAACAAACACA. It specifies CTCSAVRTNT. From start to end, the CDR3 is CTCSAVRTNTEVFF.

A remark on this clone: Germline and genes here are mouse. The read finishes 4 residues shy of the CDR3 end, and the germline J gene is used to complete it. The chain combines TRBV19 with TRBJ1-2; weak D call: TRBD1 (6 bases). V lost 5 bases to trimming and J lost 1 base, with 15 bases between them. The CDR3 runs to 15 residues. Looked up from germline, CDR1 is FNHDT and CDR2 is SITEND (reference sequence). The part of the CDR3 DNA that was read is TGTGCCAGCAGCCCCTCGACAGGATTAAACTCC. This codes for CASSPSTGLNS. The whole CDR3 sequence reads CASSPSTGLNSDYTF.

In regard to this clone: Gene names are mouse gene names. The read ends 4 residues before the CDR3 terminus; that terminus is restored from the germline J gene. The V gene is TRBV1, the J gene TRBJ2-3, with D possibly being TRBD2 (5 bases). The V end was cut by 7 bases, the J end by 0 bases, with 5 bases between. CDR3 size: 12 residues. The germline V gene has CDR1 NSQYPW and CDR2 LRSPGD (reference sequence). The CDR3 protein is CTCTGSAETLYF. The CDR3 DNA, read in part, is TGCACCTGCACTGGGAGTGCAGAA.

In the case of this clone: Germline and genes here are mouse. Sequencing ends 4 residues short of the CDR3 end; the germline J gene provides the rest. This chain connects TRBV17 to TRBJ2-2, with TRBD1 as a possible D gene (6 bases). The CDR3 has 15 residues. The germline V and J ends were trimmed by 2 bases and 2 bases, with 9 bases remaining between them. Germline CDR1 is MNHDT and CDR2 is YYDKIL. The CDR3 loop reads CASSRRTENTGQLYF. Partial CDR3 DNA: TGTGCTAGCAGTAGAAGGACAGAGAACACCGGG.

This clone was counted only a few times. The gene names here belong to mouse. CDR3: CASGLGANTGQLYF. Incomplete CDR3 DNA: TGTGCCTCGGGACTGGGAGCAAACACCGGG. The chain combines TRBV31 with TRBJ2-2; 9 nucleotides match TRBD2. The read gets to within 4 residues of the CDR3 end, and the germline J gene fills in the rest. The V gene's germline CDR1 is GKSSPN and CDR2 SITVG. V was pared by 7 bases and J by 0 bases, with 3 bases of the junction left unmatched. CDR3 length: 14 residues.

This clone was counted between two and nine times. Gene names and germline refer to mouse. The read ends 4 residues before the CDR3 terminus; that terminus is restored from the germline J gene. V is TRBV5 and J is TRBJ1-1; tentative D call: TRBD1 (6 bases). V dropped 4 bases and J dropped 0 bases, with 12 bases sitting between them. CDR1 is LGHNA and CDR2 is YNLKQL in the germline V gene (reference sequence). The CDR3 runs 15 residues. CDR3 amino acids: CASSRPGTPNTEVFF. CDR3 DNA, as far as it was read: TGTGCCAGCAGCCGTCCCGGGACACCAAACACA.

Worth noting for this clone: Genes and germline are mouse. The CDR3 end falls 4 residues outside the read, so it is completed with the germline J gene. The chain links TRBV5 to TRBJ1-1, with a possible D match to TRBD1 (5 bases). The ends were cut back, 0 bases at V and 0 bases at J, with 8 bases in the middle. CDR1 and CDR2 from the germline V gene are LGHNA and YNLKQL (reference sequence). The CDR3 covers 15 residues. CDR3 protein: CASSQDEGQNTEVFF. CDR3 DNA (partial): TGTGCCAGCAGCCAAGATGAGGGACAGAACACA.

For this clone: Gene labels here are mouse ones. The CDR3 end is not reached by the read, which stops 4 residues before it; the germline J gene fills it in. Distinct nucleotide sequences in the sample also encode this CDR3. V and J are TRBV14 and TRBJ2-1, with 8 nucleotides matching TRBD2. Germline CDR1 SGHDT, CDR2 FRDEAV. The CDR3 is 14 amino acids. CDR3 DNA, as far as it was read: TGTGCCAGCAGTTTGGGGGGGGCGGGGGCT. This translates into CASSLGGAGA. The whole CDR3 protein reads CASSLGGAGAEQFF. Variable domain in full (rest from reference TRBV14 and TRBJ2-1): EAGVTQSPRYAVLQEGQAVSFWCDPISGHDTLYWYQQPRDQGPQLLVYFRDEAVIDNSQLPSDRFSAVRPKGTNSTLKIQSAKQGDTATYLCASSLGGAGAEQFFGPGTRLTVL.

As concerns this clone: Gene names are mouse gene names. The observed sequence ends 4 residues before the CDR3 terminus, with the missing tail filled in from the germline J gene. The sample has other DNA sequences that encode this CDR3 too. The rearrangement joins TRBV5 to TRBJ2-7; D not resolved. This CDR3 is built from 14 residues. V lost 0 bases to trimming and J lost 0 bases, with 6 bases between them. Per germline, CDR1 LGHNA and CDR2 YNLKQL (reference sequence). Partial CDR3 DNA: TGTGCCAGCAGCCAAGATTGGGTCTCCTAT. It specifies CASSQDWVSY. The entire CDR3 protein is CASSQDWVSYEQYF.

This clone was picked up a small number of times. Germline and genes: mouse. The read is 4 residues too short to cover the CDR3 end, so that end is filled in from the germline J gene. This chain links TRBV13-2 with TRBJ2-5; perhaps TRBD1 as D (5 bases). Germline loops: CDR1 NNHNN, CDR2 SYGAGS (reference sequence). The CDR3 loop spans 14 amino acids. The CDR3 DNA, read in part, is TGTGCCAGCGGTGATGCAGGGAGTGGAGAC. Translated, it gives CASGDAGSGD. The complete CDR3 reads CASGDAGSGDTQYF.

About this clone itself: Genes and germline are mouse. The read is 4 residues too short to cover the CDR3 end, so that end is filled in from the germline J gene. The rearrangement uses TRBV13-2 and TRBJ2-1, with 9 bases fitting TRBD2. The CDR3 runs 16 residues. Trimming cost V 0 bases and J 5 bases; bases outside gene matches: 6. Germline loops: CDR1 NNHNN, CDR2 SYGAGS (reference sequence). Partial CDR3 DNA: TGTGCCAGCGGTGATGCACCTCTGGGGGGGGATGCT. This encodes CASGDAPLGGDA. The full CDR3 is CASGDAPLGGDAEQFF.

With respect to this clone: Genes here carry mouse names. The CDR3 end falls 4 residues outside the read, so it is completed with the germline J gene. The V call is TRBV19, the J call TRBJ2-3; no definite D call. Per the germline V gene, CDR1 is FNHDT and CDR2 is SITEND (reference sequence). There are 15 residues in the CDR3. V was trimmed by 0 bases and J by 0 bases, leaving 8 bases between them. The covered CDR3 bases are TGTGCCAGCAGTATAGCGCAGGCGAGTGCAGAA. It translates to CASSIAQASAE. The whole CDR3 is CASSIAQASAETLYF.